This T cell receptor (beta chain) was documented in a study of cytomegalovirus exposure and HLA in healthy donors. Study-wide results and caveats: Relative to the approximately 670-donor mean, N-insertions were reportedly fewer in an Asian-associated ancestry cluster in a later analysis. Clonal expansion was found to be greater in HLA-associated TCR beta chains than in equally common others in a later analysis.

This PCR relied on a set of 60 Vbeta primers and 13 Jbeta primers. Profiled with immunoSEQ multiplex PCR; TCRdb holds only in-frame clones, not every one. The table lists some 150,000 clones, roughly 80% of them singletons. Comment on this clone: The antigen is unknown.

This receptor was taken from a female donor in good health and CMV-seronegative. Sequences were obtained from PBMCs.

Here the CDR3 reads CASSLSGGDGYTF. The CDR3 nucleotides are TGTGCCAGCAGCTTGTCAGGGGGCGATGGCTACACCTTC. The J gene is TRBJ1-2, the V gene TRBV7-3, with 8 bases matching TRBD1. Trimming took 3 bases from V and 6 from J; bases not matched to a gene: 3. The germline CDR1 and CDR2 sequences are SGHTA and FQGTGA. This CDR3 has 13 amino acids. Full variable domain (outside the CDR3, taken from reference TRBV7-3 and TRBJ1-2): GAGVSQTPSNKVTEKGKYVELRCDPISGHTALYWYRQSLGQGPEFLIYFQGTGAADDSGLPNDRFFAVRPEGSVSTLKIQRTERGDSAVYLCASSLSGGDGYTFGSGTRLTVV.